This is a list of T cell receptor beta chains from one sample in a study of blood T cell repertoires in COVID-19. Generated by immunoSEQ multiplex PCR, the TCRdb table keeps only in-frame clones and is missing some. Among 350,000 to 500,000 clones, 70% to 90% were seen once, and the ten largest hold less than 1.5%. The sequenced sample consisted of PBMCs or T cells enriched from blood (not recorded which). These receptor sequences come from a woman younger than 30 who had been exposed to COVID-19. Both conserved end residues are part of each CDR3. Only some rows state a clone size, as once, few, many or a class for expanded clones.

V gene	J gene	clone size	CDR3 protein
TRBV6-5	TRBJ1-1	-	CASTPGGRTEAFF
TRBV9	TRBJ2-3	-	CASSLSGGSTDTQYF
TRBV28	TRBJ2-7	few	CASSLSTGDRYF
TRBV29-1	TRBJ2-7	-	CSVEWAGNEQYF
TRBV19	TRBJ1-3	-	CASRTGGNSGNTIYF
TRBV6-5	TRBJ1-1	once	CASSRGLNTEAFF
TRBV27	TRBJ2-1	-	CATGQGGNEQFF
TRBV5-1	TRBJ1-2	-	CASSLGRTGIEYYGYTF
TRBV9	TRBJ2-7	-	CASSVSGTAYEQYF
TRBV27	TRBJ2-1	-	CASSFTAAGAYNEQFF
TRBV3-1/TRBV3-2	TRBJ2-7	-	CASSQGAREGLEQYF
TRBV5-1	TRBJ2-7	-	CASSLELVASGEQYF
TRBV14	TRBJ2-1	few	CASSPGLAGRDEQFF
TRBV11-2	TRBJ1-2	-	CASSLSTGGSYGYTF
TRBV25-1	TRBJ2-5	-	CASGLADQETQYF
TRBV6-5	TRBJ1-4	-	CASRKTATNEKLFF
TRBV19	TRBJ1-1	-	CASSIYGGSEAFF
TRBV18	TRBJ2-7	-	CASSRGQGANEQYF
TRBV7-6	TRBJ2-7	-	CASSSERGYEQYF
TRBV4-3	TRBJ1-4	-	CASSQEGQALKLFF
TRBV27	TRBJ1-3	-	CASSTTTGSGNTIYF
TRBV4-3	TRBJ2-7	-	CASSQGHSYEQYF
TRBV15	TRBJ1-4	once	CATSREQLSVKLFF
TRBV28	TRBJ1-5	-	CASTTLGQGANQPQHF
TRBV28	TRBJ1-4	-	CASSRGGVTNEKLFF
TRBV7-2	TRBJ2-3	-	CASSLVGRASGTDTQYF
TRBV6-1	TRBJ2-7	-	CASSELGGLYEQYF
TRBV4-1	TRBJ1-6	-	CASSQDLAGGNSPLHF
TRBV20-1	TRBJ2-5	-	CSASYRGLAIETQYF
TRBV2	TRBJ1-5	-	CASKQSRPGQPQHF
TRBV24-1	TRBJ2-7	-	CATRDRGGEQYF
TRBV6-1	TRBJ2-1	-	CASSGLAGGPNAVYNEQFF
TRBV6-1	TRBJ2-1	-	CASSGAGGKYNEQFF
TRBV12-3/TRBV12-4	TRBJ1-2	-	CASSPGGSYGYTF
TRBV6-5	TRBJ2-7	-	CASRRQGHSLLSYF
TRBV9	TRBJ1-6	-	CASSVGVNSPLHF